This T cell receptor (beta chain) derives from a study of blood T cell repertoires in COVID-19. The overall study: From the United States, Italy and Spain came samples of acute and convalescent COVID-19.

TCRdb keeps only in-frame clones here, not all; method: immunoSEQ multiplex PCR. The sample includes about 200,000 clones, about 93% seen only once; the top ten take about 0.76%. J gave up 2 bases and V 4 bases, and 3 bases lay outside the gene matches. This CDR3 has 15 residues. Germline-derived CDR1 and CDR2 are SGDLS and YYNGEE. The clonotype comes from a young man with COVID-19, enrolled during active disease. This chain links TRBV9 with TRBJ1-3; 10 nucleotides agree with TRBD1. Sequenced material: peripheral blood. The CDR3, as DNA: TGTGCCAGCAGCCCAGGACAGGGGGCTGGAAACACCATATATTTT. Translating gives CASSPGQGAGNTIYF. Full variable domain (remainder filled in from reference TRBV9 and TRBJ1-3): DSGVTQTPKHLITATGQRVTLRCSPRSGDLSVYWYQQSLDQGLQFLIQYYNGEERAKGNILERFSAQQFPDLHSELNLSSLELGDSALYFCASSPGQGAGNTIYFGEGSWLTVV.